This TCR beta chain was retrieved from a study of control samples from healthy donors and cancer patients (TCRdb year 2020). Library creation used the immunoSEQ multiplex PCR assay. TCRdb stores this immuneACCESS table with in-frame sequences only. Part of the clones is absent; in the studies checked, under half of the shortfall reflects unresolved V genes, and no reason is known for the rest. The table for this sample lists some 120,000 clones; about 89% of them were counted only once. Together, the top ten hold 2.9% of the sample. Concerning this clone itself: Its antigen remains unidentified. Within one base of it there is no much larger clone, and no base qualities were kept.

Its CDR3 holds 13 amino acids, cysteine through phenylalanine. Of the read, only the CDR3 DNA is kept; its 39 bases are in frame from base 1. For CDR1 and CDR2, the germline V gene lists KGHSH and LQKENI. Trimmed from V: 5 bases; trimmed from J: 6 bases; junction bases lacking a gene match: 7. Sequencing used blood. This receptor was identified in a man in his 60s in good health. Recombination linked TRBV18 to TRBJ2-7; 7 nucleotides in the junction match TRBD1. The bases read TGTGCCAGCTCAAAAGGGGGCTTAACCGAGCAGTACTTC. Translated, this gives CASSKGGLTEQYF.